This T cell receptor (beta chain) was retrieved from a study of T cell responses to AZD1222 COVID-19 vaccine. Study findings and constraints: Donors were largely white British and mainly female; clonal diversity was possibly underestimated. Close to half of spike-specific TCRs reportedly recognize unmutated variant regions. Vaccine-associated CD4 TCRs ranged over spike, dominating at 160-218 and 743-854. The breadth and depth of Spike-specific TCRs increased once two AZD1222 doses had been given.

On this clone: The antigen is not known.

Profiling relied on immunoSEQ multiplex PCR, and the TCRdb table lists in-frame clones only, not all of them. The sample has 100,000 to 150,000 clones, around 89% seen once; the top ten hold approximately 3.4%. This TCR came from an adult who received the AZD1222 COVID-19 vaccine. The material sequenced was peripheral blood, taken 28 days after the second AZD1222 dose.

CDR3 amino acids: CASSAVGRDEQYF. CDR3 DNA sequence: TGTGCCAGCTCTGCGGTCGGGAGAGACGAGCAGTACTTC. The chain joins TRBV18 to TRBJ2-7; D may be TRBD2 (6 bases). Looked up from germline, CDR1 is KGHSH and CDR2 is LQKENI. Trimming shortened V by 6 bases and J by 5 bases, and 14 bases separated the two germline ends. CDR3 length equals 13 residues.